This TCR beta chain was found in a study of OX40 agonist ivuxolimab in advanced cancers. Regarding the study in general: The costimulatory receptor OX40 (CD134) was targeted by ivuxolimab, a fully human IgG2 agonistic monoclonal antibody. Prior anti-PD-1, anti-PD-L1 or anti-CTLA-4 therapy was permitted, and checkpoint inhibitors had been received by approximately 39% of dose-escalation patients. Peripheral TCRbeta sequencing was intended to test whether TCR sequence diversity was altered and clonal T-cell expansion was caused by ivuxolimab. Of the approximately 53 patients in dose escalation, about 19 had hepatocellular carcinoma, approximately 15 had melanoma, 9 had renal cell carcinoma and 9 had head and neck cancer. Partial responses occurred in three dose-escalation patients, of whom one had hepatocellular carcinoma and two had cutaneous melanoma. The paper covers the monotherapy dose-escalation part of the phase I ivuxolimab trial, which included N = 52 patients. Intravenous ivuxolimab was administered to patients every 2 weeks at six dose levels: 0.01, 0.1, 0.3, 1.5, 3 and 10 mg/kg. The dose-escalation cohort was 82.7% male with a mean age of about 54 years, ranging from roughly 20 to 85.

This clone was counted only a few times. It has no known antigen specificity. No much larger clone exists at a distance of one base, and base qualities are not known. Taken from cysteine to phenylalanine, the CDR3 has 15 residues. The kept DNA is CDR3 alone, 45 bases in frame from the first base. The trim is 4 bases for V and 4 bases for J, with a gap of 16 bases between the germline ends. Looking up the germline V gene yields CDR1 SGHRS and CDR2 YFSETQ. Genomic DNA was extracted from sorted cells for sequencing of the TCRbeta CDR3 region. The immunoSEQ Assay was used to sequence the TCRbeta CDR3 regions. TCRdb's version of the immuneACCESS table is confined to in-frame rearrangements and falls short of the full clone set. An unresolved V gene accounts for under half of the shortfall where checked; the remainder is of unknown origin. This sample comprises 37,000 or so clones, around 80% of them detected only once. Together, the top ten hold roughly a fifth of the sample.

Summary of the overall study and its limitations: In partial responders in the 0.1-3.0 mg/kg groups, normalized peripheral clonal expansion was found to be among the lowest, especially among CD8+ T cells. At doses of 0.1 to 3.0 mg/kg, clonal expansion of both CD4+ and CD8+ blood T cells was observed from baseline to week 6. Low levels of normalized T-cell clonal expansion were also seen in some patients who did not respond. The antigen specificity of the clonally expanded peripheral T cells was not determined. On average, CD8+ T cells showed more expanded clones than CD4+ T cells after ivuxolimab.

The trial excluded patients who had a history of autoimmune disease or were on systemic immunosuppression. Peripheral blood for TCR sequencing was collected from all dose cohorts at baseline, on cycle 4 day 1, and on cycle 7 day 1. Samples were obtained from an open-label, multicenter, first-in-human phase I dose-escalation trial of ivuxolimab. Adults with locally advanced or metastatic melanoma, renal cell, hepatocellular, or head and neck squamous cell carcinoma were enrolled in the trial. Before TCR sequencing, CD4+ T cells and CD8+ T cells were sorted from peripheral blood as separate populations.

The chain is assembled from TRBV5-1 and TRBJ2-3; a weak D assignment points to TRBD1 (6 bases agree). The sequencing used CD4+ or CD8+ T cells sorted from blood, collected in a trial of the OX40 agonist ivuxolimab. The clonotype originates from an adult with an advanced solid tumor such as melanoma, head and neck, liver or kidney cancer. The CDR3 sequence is CASSPEHRGSDTQYF. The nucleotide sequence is TGCGCCAGCAGCCCGGAACATAGGGGGTCAGATACGCAGTATTTT.